This T cell receptor (beta chain) was identified during a study of blood T cell repertoires in COVID-19. Study in general: Acute and convalescent COVID-19 samples came from the United States, Italy and Spain. Sources were T cells, B-cell-depleted T cells, or PBMCs; the material itself was cDNA or gDNA.

In the authors' methods: Reference gene primer amplification gave estimated nucleated cell counts. Here immunoSEQ multiplex PCR was the method, and the copy in TCRdb shows in-frame clones only, minus some. V and J calls plus clone size are reproduced from that table; the DNA served to infer D and trimming. This table holds about 240,000 clones, approximately 78% found once. The CDR3 is 15 amino acids. Trimming cost V 0 bases and J 1 base, with 9 bases left between them. The V gene's germline CDR1 is MNHEY and CDR2 SVGAGI. The sequencing sample was made of peripheral blood. This receptor was taken from an older woman with active or convalescent COVID-19. This chain uses TRBV6-5 with TRBJ1-2; the D is unclear. The CDR3 loop reads CASSYSGSFNYGYTF. CDR3 coding DNA: TGTGCCAGCAGTTACTCGGGCAGTTTTAACTATGGCTACACCTTC.